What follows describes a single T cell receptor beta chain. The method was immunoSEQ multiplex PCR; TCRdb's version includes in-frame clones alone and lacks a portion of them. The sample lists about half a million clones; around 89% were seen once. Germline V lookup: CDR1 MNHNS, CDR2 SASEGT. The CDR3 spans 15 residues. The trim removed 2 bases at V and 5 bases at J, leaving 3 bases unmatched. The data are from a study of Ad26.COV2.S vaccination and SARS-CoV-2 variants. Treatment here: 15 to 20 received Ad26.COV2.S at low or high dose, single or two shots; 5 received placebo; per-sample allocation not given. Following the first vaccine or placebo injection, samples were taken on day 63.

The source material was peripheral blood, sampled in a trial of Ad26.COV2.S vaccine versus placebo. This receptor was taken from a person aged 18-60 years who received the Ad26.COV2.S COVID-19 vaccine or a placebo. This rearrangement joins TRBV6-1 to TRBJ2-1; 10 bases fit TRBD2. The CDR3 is CASSELAGVNNEQFF. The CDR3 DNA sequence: TGTGCCAGCAGTGAACTAGCGGGAGTCAACAATGAGCAGTTCTTC.